Sequencing of this T cell receptor beta chain was carried out in a study of T-cell memory formation after mild COVID-19. Across the study: The two donors had largely donor-specific TCR clusters. Broader study findings: Cross-reactive memory seemingly joined, as some responding clones were found in pre-infection memory. Researchers report contracting CD4+ clones mostly in CM and EM, with CD8+ clones in EMRA.

This clonotype was seen a few times. Its antigen is not known. MiXCR, run by TCRdb on the 5' RACE reads, gives a single entry per CDR3 protein. The sample lists 450,000 to 650,000 distinct CDR3 sequences, under 20% seen once, with about 11% in the top ten. V lost 5 bases and J lost 5; bases outside the gene matches: 7. This CDR3 contains 14 residues. The TCR originated in an adult woman who had mild COVID-19 (a few samples of this study predate the infection). Cell type and time point are not known. Sequencing used PBMCs or a T cell subset sorted from them (not recorded which). The chain employs TRBV12-3 or TRBV12-4 and TRBJ1-1; 8 bases line up with TRBD1. CDR3 amino acids: CASSISRGRTEAFF. The CDR3 nucleotides are TGTGCCAGCAGTATTTCCAGGGGGCGGACTGAAGCTTTCTTT.